The 8 T cell receptor beta chains below come from one sample, sequenced in a study of T cells in Graves' hyperthyroidism and ophthalmopathy. The TCR beta CDR3 regions underwent amplification using RNA transcripts as the source. Initially, a first-round RT-PCR of the TCR CDR3 employed the HTBI primer set. TCRdb passed the multiplex PCR reads through MiXCR, listing each CDR3 protein once. The table records 500,000 or so distinct CDR3 sequences, 15% to 20% of them present only once. Input material: blood. These receptors all stem from a woman in her 30s with Graves' ophthalmopathy.

V gene TRBV27 combines with J gene TRBJ2-3; 9 nucleotides align to TRBD1. The ends lost 4 bases at V and 8 bases at J; junction bases unmatched: 16. The CDR3 extends over 17 amino acids. The germline V gene has CDR1 MNHEY and CDR2 SMNVEV (reference sequence). CDR3 in DNA: TGTGCCAGCAGTTATGGGGGGGACAGGGTAGCCCATCCTACGCAGTATTTT. Its protein is CASSYGGDRVAHPTQYF.

The J gene is TRBJ2-7, the V gene TRBV7-2, with 9 bases that match TRBD2. J lost 1 base, V lost 4 bases, and 8 bases had no gene match. In germline, CDR1 is SGHTA, CDR2 FQGNSA. The CDR3 sequence is 16 residues long. DNA for the CDR3: TGTGCCAGCAGCTACCAACTAGCGGGTTTATCCTACGAGCAGTACTTC. Translated: CASSYQLAGLSYEQYF.

This clonotype was counted between two and nine times. The V and J genes are TRBV18 and TRBJ1-2; D perhaps matches TRBD1 (5 bases). Trimming took 0 bases from V and 7 from J, leaving 21 bases between them. The germline gives CDR1 KGHSH, CDR2 LQKENI. This CDR3 comprises 17 residues. CDR3 DNA: TGTGCCAGCTCACCACCAGTTGGAGACAGTGAAGGGGTTGGCTACACCTTC. It is translated as CASSPPVGDSEGVGYTF.

This clonotype was observed a handful of times. The rearrangement uses TRBV28 and TRBJ1-5; 7 nucleotides line up with TRBD1. Germline lookup yields CDR1 MDHEN and CDR2 SYDVKM. J gave up 5 bases and V 6 bases, and 10 bases lay outside the gene matches. This CDR3 spans 15 amino acids. CDR3: CASSHGQVGDQPQHF. CDR3 DNA: TGTGCCAGCAGCCACGGACAGGTAGGCGATCAGCCCCAGCATTTT.

This clonotype was seen a handful of times. This rearrangement joins TRBV7-9 to TRBJ2-1; 13 bases agree with TRBD2. V dropped 3 bases and J dropped 4; count of bases not matched to a gene: 3. The CDR3 sequence is 16 residues long. CDR1 is SEHNR and CDR2 is FQNEAQ in the germline V gene (reference sequence). The CDR3 spells CASSLTSGRQYNEQFF. The CDR3 DNA is TGTGCCAGCAGCTTGACTAGCGGGAGGCAGTACAATGAGCAGTTCTTC.

This clonotype was observed a handful of times. The chain has TRBV7-9 and TRBJ1-2; weak D call: TRBD1 (5 bases). The CDR3 is 19 amino acids. Trimming removed 5 bases at V and 2 bases at J, with 27 bases between. Germline CDR1 reads SEHNR; CDR2 reads FQNEAQ (reference sequence). For the CDR3, the DNA is TGTGCCAGCAGCAATTTTGGGCGGGGCAGCTCATCCTTAAACTATGGCTACACCTTC. Translated: CASSNFGRGSSSLNYGYTF. Variable domain in full (rest from reference TRBV7-9 and TRBJ1-2): DTGVSQNPRHKITKRGQNVTFRCDPISEHNRLYWYRQTLGQGPEFLTYFQNEAQLEKSRLLSDRFSAERPKGSFSTLEIQRTEQGDSAMYLCASSNFGRGSSSLNYGYTFGSGTRLTVV.

The sample holds many counts of this clonotype. V usage is TRBV6-2 or TRBV6-3 and J usage is TRBJ2-3; TRBD2 matches 8 bases. Losses at the gene ends were 4 bases for V and 3 bases for J; bases not matched to a gene: 9. In germline, CDR1 is MNHEY, CDR2 SVGEGT. The CDR3 loop spans 16 amino acids. Written as DNA, the CDR3 is TGTGCCAGCAGTTCGTTAGCGGGACTACATACAGATACGCAGTATTTT. Amino acids: CASSSLAGLHTDTQYF.

In regard to this clonotype: A much bigger clone sits one base away, suggesting this may be a read error. The CDR3 ends on some other residue instead of the conserved phenylalanine or tryptophan, so this is likely a read error. The chain joins TRBV20-1 to TRBJ2-5; unclear D gene. Trimming cost V 0 bases and J 2 bases, with 13 bases left between them. The V gene's germline CDR1 is DFQATT and CDR2 SNEGSKA (reference sequence). This CDR3 has 15 residues. The CDR3 region is CSARDPPRVQETQYL. CDR3 DNA: TGCAGTGCTAGAGACCCCCCTAGGGTACAAGAGACCCAGTACCTC.